The 18 T cell receptor beta chains listed next were all sequenced from one sample in a study of T cells in Graves' hyperthyroidism and ophthalmopathy. Amplified regions were TCR beta CDR3 sequences from RNA transcripts. The HTBI set primed first-round TCR CDR3 RT-PCR. Using its own MiXCR run on the multiplex PCR reads, TCRdb lists one record per CDR3 protein. This sample yields approximately 370,000 distinct CDR3 sequences, of which about a sixth are seen a single time; roughly 35% belongs to the top ten. The sequenced material came from blood. Source of these receptors: a woman in her 30s with Graves' hyperthyroidism that later progressed to Graves' ophthalmopathy.

The table lists this clonotype with many counts. CDR3: CASRSQGIFYNEQFF. CDR3 in DNA: TGCGCCAGCAGATCCCAGGGGATTTTTTACAATGAGCAGTTCTTC. V usage is TRBV5-1 and J usage is TRBJ2-1; D might be TRBD1 (6 bases). The CDR3 runs 15 residues. CDR1 is SGHRS and CDR2 is YFSETQ in the germline V gene. Trimming took 5 bases from V and 4 from J, leaving 16 bases between them.

In this sample, this clonotype turned up many times. The rearrangement uses TRBV7-9 and TRBJ2-3; D is ambiguous. CDR3 length: 15 amino acids. The germline gives CDR1 SEHNR, CDR2 FQNEAQ (reference sequence). V shed 1 base and J shed 2 bases, with 10 bases lying between them. The CDR3 DNA is TGTGCCAGCAGCTTAGGCGACTTCATCACAGATACGCAGTATTTT. Protein: CASSLGDFITDTQYF.

This clonotype was observed a handful of times. This chain uses TRBV2 with TRBJ2-1, with TRBD1 identical over 7 bases. J lost 2 bases, V lost 6 bases, and 4 bases had no gene match. The V gene's germline CDR1 is SNHLY and CDR2 FYNNEI. The CDR3 is made up of 14 amino acids. CDR3 residues: CASRPGTAYNEQFF. In DNA, the CDR3 is TGTGCCAGCAGACCCGGGACAGCCTACAATGAGCAGTTCTTC.

This clonotype came up many times. The chain is built from TRBV27 and TRBJ2-3, with 7 positions matching TRBD2. V shed 5 bases, J shed 1 base, and the junction held 12 bases outside the gene matches. Germline CDR1 and CDR2: MNHEY and SMNVEV (reference sequence). The CDR3 is made up of 17 amino acids. CDR3 nucleotides: TGTGCCAGCAGTCTGGGGACTATTTTAAGCGGCACAGATACGCAGTATTTT. It translates to CASSLGTILSGTDTQYF.

This clonotype has only a few counts. J is TRBJ1-1 and V is TRBV7-8, with D possibly TRBD1 on 5 matching bases. Germline V gene data show CDR1 as SGHVS and CDR2 as FQNEAQ. V lost 5 bases and J lost 1, with 14 bases in between. This CDR3 contains 15 residues. The CDR3 sequence is CASSPWGVPNTEAFF. The CDR3 DNA follows: TGTGCCAGCAGCCCCTGGGGGGTCCCGAACACTGAAGCTTTCTTT. The full variable domain, in which reference TRBV7-8 and TRBJ1-1 provide the parts outside the CDR3, is GAGVSQSPRYKVAKRGQDVALRCDPISGHVSLFWYQQALGQGPEFLTYFQNEAQLDKSGLPSDRFFAERPEGSVSTLKIQRTQQEDSAVYLCASSPWGVPNTEAFFGQGTRLTVV.

This sequence joins TRBV5-1 and TRBJ2-3; the D is unclear. V shed 3 bases and J shed 2 bases, with 10 bases lying between them. The CDR3 sequence is 14 residues long. Germline V gene sequence: CDR1 SGHRS, CDR2 YFSETQ. The CDR3 sequence: CASSSDVPTDTQYF. The CDR3 DNA reads TGCGCCAGCAGCTCAGACGTTCCCACAGATACGCAGTATTTT.

In its sample, this clonotype was seen many times. CDR3 loop: CAGSISRGVEAFF. CDR3 sequence (DNA): TGTGCCGGGTCAATCAGCAGGGGAGTCGAAGCTTTCTTT. J is TRBJ1-1 and V is TRBV2, with TRBD1 as a possible D gene (6 bases). V gave up 11 bases and J gave up 8 bases, with 21 bases separating them. The germline V gene has CDR1 SNHLY and CDR2 FYNNEI. CDR3 length: 13 residues.

The CDR3 protein is CASSLGPGGWASTGELFF. DNA for the CDR3: TGTGCCAGCAGCCTCGGGCCAGGGGGATGGGCGAGTACCGGGGAGCTGTTTTTT. The rearrangement joins TRBV3-1 to TRBJ2-2, with 7 nucleotides matching TRBD1. CDR3 length: 18 amino acids. Germline CDR1 LGHDT, CDR2 YNNKEL (reference sequence). V was clipped by 4 bases and J by 5 bases; unmatched bases: 16.

This clonotype was picked up many times. This chain connects TRBV5-1 to TRBJ2-7; either TRBD1 or TRBD2 may fit D (5 bases each). The V gene lost 4 bases and the J gene lost 2 bases, with 19 bases spanning the gap. CDR1 SGHRS and CDR2 YFSETQ come from the germline V gene. The CDR3 runs to 16 residues. The CDR3 protein is CASSRQGRGRAYEQYF. The DNA of the CDR3 is TGCGCCAGCAGCCGCCAGGGACGGGGAAGGGCCTACGAGCAGTACTTC.

This clonotype was seen repeatedly, ten times or more. The chain combines TRBV12-3 or TRBV12-4 with TRBJ1-4, with D possibly matching TRBD1 (6 bases). The CDR3 has 18 residues. The V end was cut by 2 bases, the J end by 3 bases, with 19 bases between. The CDR3 spells CASSLSGAIGVANEKLFF. CDR3 bases: TGTGCCAGCAGTTTATCAGGGGCGATCGGTGTGGCTAATGAAAAACTGTTTTTT.

This clonotype was picked up many times. The chain recombines TRBV11-2 with TRBJ2-3; D possibly corresponds to TRBD1 (5 bases). The CDR3 sequence is 16 residues long. The ends were cut back, 0 bases at V and 2 bases at J, with 12 bases in the middle. The germline gives CDR1 SGHAT, CDR2 FQNNGV. In nucleotides, the CDR3 is TGTGCCAGCAGCTTAGATCAGGGTCTTAACACAGATACGCAGTATTTT. Amino acid sequence: CASSLDQGLNTDTQYF.

This chain links TRBV19 with TRBJ2-7; D call uncertain. From germline, CDR1 is LNHDA and CDR2 SQIVND (reference sequence). Trimming pared 3 bases from V and 0 bases from J, leaving 12 bases between. This CDR3 is 15 amino acids long. CDR3 protein: CASSITGGSSYEQYF. For the CDR3, the DNA is TGTGCCAGTAGTATTACGGGCGGTAGCTCCTACGAGCAGTACTTC.

The table lists this clonotype with many counts. V and J are TRBV6-1 and TRBJ1-2; D not certain. Trimming took 2 bases from V and 4 from J, leaving 11 bases between them. Germline CDR1 MNHNS, CDR2 SASEGT. The CDR3 has 14 residues. CDR3 amino acids: CASSESGSSYGYTF. CDR3 bases: TGTGCCAGCAGTGAATCGGGGTCTAGCTATGGCTACACCTTC.

This chain joins TRBV10-3 and TRBJ2-3; 8 positions agree with TRBD2. The CDR3 extends over 15 amino acids. The V segment lost 2 bases and the J segment 7 bases; nucleotides outside the gene matches: 8. Germline CDR1 is ENHRY and CDR2 is SYGVKD. In DNA, the CDR3 is TGTGCCATCAGTGAGGGTAGCGGGATTAAGAATACGCAGTATTTT. Its translation is CAISEGSGIKNTQYF.

There are a few counts of this clonotype. This chain joins TRBV20-1 and TRBJ2-7; the match to TRBD2 covers 9 bases. The germline CDR1 and CDR2 sequences are DFQATT and SNEGSKA (reference sequence). J lost 7 bases, V lost 3 bases, and 4 bases had no gene match. CDR3 length: 12 amino acids. The CDR3 sequence is CSASSGGAEQYF. As DNA, the CDR3 is TGCAGTGCTAGTAGCGGGGGCGCGGAGCAGTACTTC.

This clonotype was observed many times. The chain couples TRBV30 to TRBJ2-5; TRBD1 matches 7 bases. V trimming: 4 bases; J trimming: 4 bases; junction bases outside the gene matches: 0. The germline CDR1 and CDR2 sequences are GTSNPN and SVGIG (reference sequence). The CDR3 contains 11 residues. DNA of the CDR3: TGTGCCTGGACAGGGGGAGAGACCCAGTACTTC. Protein: CAWTGGETQYF.

This clonotype was recorded many times. This chain uses TRBV6-2 or TRBV6-3 with TRBJ1-5; D perhaps matches TRBD1 (5 bases). From germline, CDR1 is MNHEY and CDR2 SVGEGT. The CDR3 consists of 18 residues. V lost 5 bases and J 0 bases, leaving 20 bases between the germline ends. The CDR3 sequence: CASSDNYWDRNSNQPQHF. CDR3 in DNA: TGTGCCAGCAGTGATAATTATTGGGACCGAAATAGCAATCAGCCCCAGCATTTT.

This clonotype came up many times. This chain connects TRBV27 to TRBJ2-7, with 7 bases fitting TRBD2. Germline CDR1 MNHEY, CDR2 SMNVEV (reference sequence). V shed 4 bases and J 3 bases; nucleotides not matched to a gene: 6. This CDR3 spans 14 amino acids. The CDR3 spells CASSSMGDYYEQYF. Written as DNA, the CDR3 is TGTGCCAGCAGTTCAATGGGGGACTACTACGAGCAGTACTTC.